This T cell receptor (beta chain) is from a study of vaccination and CD4 T cells after COVID-19. Trimming removed 1 base at V and 10 bases at J, with 15 bases between. Germline V gene sequence: CDR1 SGHNT, CDR2 YYREEE (reference sequence). The CDR3 contains 15 residues. With the Oncomine TCR Beta short-read assay, DNA from cultured CD4+ T cells was sequenced. TCRdb called the PCR reads again in MiXCR, with one record for every CDR3 protein. The table lists about 10,000 distinct CDR3 sequences, approximately 52% of them singletons, with over 6.5% in the top ten. Treatment in this sample: roughly ten-day PBMC culture with coronavirus spike peptide pools or control peptides (ViraFEST assay). PCR tests turned positive between March and December 2020, before US Alpha, Beta and Delta variants. Concerning this clonotype itself: The target antigen is unknown.

This TCR came from a human donor who had recovered from COVID-19. The material sequenced was CD4+ T cells from blood, cultured in vitro. This rearrangement joins TRBV5-4 to TRBJ1-6, with a possible D match to TRBD1 (5 bases). CDR3 sequence (DNA): TGTGCCAGCAGCTTGTCCAGGGCGGCGGTCTCACCCCTCCACTTT. It encodes CASSLSRAAVSPLHF.